This T cell receptor beta chain was identified in a study of identical twins (dated by TCRdb to about 2016). General notes on the study: TCR alpha and beta repertoires from monozygotic twins, unrelated adults of various ages and cord blood were deep-sequenced to test whether fetal clonotypes persist. Replicate twin experiments were performed at different times using different library preparation protocols to rule out contamination.

All donors were healthy Caucasians. Three pairs of female monozygotic twins, all aged roughly 18 to 29 years, were included in the twin cohort. Using Miltenyi CD45RO+ enrichment and human naive T-cell isolation kits, memory (CD45RO+) and naive T cells were isolated from PBMC. This clonotype was counted ten times or more. Its antigen is still unknown. Base qualities were left out, and no much larger clone turns up one base away. The library was built by means of 5' RACE. These reads were obtained on an Illumina HiSeq 2000. A universal primer binding site was added through template switching, and the final cDNA carried a unique molecular identifier so that TCR cDNA molecules could be counted accurately. Specific primers in the conserved constant-segment region were used to synthesize first-strand cDNA for TCR alpha and beta chains. To control for contamination, every cDNA library was double barcoded, receiving both a SMART-Mk sample barcode and Illumina barcodes. TruSeq adapter sequences along with Illumina sample barcodes were introduced in two successive PCR steps. The TCR alpha and beta cDNA libraries were sequenced on the Illumina HiSeq platform using custom primers. The paper's processing steps were these. MiGEC was used to process raw reads and extract unique molecular identifiers, and MiXCR was used to find CDR3 positions. For each individual, recombination models were inferred using an EM algorithm with the repgenHMM and IGoR tools. The analysis of shared clonotypes was done with the tcR package in R, with sharing normalized by the product of cloneset sizes. To study raw recombination free of thymic and clonal selection effects, out-of-frame nonproductive sequences were analyzed. Using fastp trimming at Q25 and MiXCR clonotype assembly, TCRdb reanalyzed the public sequencing data and kept in-frame beta chains. Duplicate CDR3 protein sequences are folded into a single record with the most common DNA and genes. The V and J calls reflect TCRdb's pipeline rather than the authors' work. The table for this sample lists 310,000 or so distinct CDR3 sequences; approximately 8.5% of them were counted only once. The top ten clones comprise about 2.1% of the sample.

Broader findings and caveats from the paper: Conclusions relied on cross-sectional statistical analysis, since the same donors could not be followed over many years. Compared with coincidental sharing between unrelated individuals, out-of-frame TCR alpha sequences shared between twins showed an excess of sequences with low generation probability. In beta out-of-frame sequences, excess twin sharing was weaker, because having fewer shared sequences lowered the signal-to-noise ratio. Recombination models systematically underestimated out-of-frame TCR alpha sharing in monozygotic twins but agreed with sharing between unrelated individuals. Fewer insertions were carried by abundant cord blood beta clonotypes, a similar but weaker trend appeared in young adult naive repertoires, and no such trend appeared in memory repertoires. Invariant T cells such as MAIT and iNKT could partly confound zero-insertion analyses, though diverse VJ usage argued against this for most clonotypes.

The CDR3 measures 15 amino acids from cysteine to phenylalanine. The entry retains the CDR3 DNA only, 45 bases that are in frame from base 1. Trimming costs V 2 bases and J 4 bases, and their ends lie 9 bases apart. Looking up the germline V gene yields CDR1 MDHEN and CDR2 SYDVKM. The sample was also reused in another study, on yellow fever vaccine responses in identical twins. The second paper states: The authors reported that the T cell response to vaccination in identical twins appeared partly convergent and partly personalized. The study precisely tracked vaccine-responding T cell clones in identical twins.

Source material: memory (CD45RO+) T cells sorted from blood. What this sample's cell subset or site label stands for: CD45RO+ enriched T cells. The receptor comes from a woman between 18 and 29 years old in good health. In this chain, TRBV28 is recombined with TRBJ2-6; TRBD2 could be the D gene, as 6 bases match. The DNA is as follows: TGTGCCAGCAGTTTAGGCGGGATAGGGGCCAACGTCCTGACTTTC. Its coded protein is CASSLGGIGANVLTF.